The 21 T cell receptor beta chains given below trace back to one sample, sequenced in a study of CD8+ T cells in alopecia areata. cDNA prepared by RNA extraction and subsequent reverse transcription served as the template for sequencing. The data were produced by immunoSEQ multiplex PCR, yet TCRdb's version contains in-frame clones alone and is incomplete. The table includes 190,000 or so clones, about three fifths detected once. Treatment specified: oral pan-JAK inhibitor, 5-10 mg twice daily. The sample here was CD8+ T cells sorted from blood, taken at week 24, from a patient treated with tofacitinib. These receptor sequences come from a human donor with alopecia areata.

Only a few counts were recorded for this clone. The CDR3 coding sequence is TGTGCCAGCAGCTTAGCGCTTGACGGTACCTATGGCTACACCTTC. The encoded protein is CASSLALDGTYGYTF. V usage is TRBV7-8 and J usage is TRBJ1-2; D gene unclear. Looked up from germline, CDR1 is SGHVS and CDR2 is FQNEAQ. V was shortened by 0 bases and J by 4 bases, with 12 bases between the two germline ends. The CDR3 is 15 amino acids.

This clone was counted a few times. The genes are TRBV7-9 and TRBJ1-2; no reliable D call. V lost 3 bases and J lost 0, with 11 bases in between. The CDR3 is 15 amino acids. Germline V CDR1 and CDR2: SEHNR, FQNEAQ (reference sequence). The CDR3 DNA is TGTGCCAGCAGCTTCGGGCTCGACCCTAACTATGGCTACACCTTC. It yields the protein CASSFGLDPNYGYTF.

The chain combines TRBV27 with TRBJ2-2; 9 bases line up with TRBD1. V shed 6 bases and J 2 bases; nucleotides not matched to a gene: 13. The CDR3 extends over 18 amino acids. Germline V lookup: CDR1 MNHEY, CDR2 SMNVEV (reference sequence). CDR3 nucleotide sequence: TGTGCCAGCAGCGAAAGATACCGGGACAGGGCAAACACCGGGGAGCTGTTTTTT. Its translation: CASSERYRDRANTGELFF.

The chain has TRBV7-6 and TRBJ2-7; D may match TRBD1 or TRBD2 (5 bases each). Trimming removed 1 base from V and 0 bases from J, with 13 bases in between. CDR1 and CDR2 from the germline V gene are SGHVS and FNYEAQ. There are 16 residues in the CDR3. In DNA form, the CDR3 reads TGTGCCAGCAGCTTAGGTGGGACCTCTAGCTCCTACGAGCAGTACTTC. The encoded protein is CASSLGGTSSSYEQYF.

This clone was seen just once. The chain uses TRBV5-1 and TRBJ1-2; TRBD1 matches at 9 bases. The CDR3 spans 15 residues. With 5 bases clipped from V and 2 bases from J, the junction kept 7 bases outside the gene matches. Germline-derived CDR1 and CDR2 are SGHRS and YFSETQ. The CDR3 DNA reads TGCGCCAGCAGAGAATCCGGGACAGGGAACTATGGCTACACCTTC. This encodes CASRESGTGNYGYTF.

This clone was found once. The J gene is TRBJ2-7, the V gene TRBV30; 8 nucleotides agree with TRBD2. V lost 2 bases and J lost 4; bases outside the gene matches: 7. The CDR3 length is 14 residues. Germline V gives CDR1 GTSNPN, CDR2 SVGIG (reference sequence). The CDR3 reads CAWSRGGARYEQYF. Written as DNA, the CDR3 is TGTGCCTGGAGTCGGGGGGGAGCGAGATACGAGCAGTACTTC.

The CDR3, as DNA: TGCAGCGTTGACAGGGCTGGGTCCTACGAGCAGTACTTC. Residues: CSVDRAGSYEQYF. This chain uses TRBV29-1 with TRBJ2-7; D is possibly TRBD1 (5 bases). The CDR3 runs 13 residues. Germline V gene sequence: CDR1 SQVTM, CDR2 ANQGSEA. Trimming removed 3 bases at V and 1 base at J, with 10 bases between.

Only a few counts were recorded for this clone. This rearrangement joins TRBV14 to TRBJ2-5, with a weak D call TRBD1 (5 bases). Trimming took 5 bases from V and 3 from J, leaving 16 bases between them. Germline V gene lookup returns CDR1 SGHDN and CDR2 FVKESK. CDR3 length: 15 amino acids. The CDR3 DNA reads TGTGCCAGCAGCAGGGCCAGGGTGGCCAAAGAGACCCAGTACTTC. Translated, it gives CASSRARVAKETQYF.

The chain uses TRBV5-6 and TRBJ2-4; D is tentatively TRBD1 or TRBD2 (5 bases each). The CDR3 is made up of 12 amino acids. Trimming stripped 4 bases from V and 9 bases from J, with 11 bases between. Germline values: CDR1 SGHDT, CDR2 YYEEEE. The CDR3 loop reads CASSISGRIQYF. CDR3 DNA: TGTGCCAGCAGCATCTCGGGACGCATTCAGTACTTC.

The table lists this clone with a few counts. CDR3 bases: TGCAGCGTTGAAGGGCAGGGCTCCTACAATGAGCAGTTCTTC. As protein: CSVEGQGSYNEQFF. The V gene is TRBV29-1, the J gene TRBJ2-1, with D tentatively TRBD1 (5 bases). Trimming removed 1 base at V and 0 bases at J, with 7 bases between. The CDR3 length is 14 residues. From germline, CDR1 is SQVTM and CDR2 ANQGSEA.

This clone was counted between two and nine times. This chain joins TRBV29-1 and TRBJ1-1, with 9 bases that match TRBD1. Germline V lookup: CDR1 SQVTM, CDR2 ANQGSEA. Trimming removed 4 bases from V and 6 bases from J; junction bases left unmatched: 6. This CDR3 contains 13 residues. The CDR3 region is CSVGMGQGPEAFF. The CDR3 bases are TGCAGCGTTGGAATGGGACAGGGCCCTGAAGCTTTCTTT.

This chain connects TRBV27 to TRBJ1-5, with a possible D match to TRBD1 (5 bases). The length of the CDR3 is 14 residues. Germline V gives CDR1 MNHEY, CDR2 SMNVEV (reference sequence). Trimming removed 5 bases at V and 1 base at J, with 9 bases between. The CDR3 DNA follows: TGTGCCAGCAGTCAGGGAGGGAGCAATCAGCCCCAGCATTTT. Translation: CASSQGGSNQPQHF.

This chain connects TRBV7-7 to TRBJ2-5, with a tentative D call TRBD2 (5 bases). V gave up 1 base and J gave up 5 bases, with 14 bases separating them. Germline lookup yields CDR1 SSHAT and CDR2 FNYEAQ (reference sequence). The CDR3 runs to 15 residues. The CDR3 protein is CASSLVPGVAETQYF. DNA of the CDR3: TGTGCCAGCAGCTTAGTGCCCGGGGTAGCCGAGACCCAGTACTTC.

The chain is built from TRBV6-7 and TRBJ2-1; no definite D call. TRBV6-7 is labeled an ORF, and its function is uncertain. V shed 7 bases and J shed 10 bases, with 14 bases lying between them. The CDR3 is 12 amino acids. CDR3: CASTLTAEEQFF. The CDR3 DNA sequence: TGTGCCAGCACCCTTACGGCGGAGGAGCAGTTCTTC.

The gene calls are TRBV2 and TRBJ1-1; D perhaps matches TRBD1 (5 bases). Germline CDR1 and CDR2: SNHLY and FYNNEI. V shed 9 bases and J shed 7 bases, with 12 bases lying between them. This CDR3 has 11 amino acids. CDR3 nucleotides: TGTGCCAGTCCAGGGAAGGATGAAGCTTTCTTT. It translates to CASPGKDEAFF.

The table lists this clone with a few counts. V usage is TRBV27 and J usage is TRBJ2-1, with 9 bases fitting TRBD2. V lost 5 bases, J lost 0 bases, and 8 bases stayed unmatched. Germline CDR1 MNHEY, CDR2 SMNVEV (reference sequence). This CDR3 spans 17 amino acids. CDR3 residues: CASSTISGGSSYNEQFF. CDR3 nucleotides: TGTGCCAGCAGTACGATTAGCGGGGGATCCTCCTACAATGAGCAGTTCTTC.

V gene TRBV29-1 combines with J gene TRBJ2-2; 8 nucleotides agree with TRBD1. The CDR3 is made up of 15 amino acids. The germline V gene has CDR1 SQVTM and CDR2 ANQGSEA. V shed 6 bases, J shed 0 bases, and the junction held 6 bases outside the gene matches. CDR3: CSVPRDRTNTGELFF. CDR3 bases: TGCAGCGTCCCAAGGGACAGGACGAACACCGGGGAGCTGTTTTTT.

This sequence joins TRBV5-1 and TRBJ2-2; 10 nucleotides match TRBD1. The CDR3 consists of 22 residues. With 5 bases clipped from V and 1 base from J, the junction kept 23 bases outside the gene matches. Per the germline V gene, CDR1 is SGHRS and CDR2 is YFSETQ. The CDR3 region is CASSRHPLNSERDRGNTGELFF. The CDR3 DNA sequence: TGCGCCAGCAGTCGTCACCCACTAAACTCAGAACGGGACAGGGGGAACACCGGGGAGCTGTTTTTT.

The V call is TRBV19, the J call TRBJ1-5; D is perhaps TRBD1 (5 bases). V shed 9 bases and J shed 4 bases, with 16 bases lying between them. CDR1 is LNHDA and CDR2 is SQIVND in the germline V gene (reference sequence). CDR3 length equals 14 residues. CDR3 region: CASRDRTGNQPQHF. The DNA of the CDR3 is TGTGCCAGCAGAGACAGAACGGGTAATCAGCCCCAGCATTTT.

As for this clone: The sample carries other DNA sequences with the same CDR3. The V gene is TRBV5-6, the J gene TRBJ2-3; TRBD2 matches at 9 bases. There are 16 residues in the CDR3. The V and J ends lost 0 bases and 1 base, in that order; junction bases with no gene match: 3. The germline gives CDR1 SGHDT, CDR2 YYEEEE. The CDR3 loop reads CASSLGLAGGTDTQYF. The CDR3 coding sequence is TGTGCCAGCAGCTTGGGGTTAGCGGGGGGCACAGATACGCAGTATTTT.

The CDR3 protein is CSVLLVIAGNQETQYF. The CDR3, as DNA: TGCAGCGTTTTACTAGTGATAGCGGGGAATCAAGAGACCCAGTACTTC. The V gene is TRBV29-1, the J gene TRBJ2-5; 8 bases fit TRBD2. CDR1 is SQVTM, CDR2 ANQGSEA, per germline. Trimming removed 5 bases from V and 2 bases from J; junction bases left unmatched: 13. The CDR3 sequence is 16 residues long.